These T cell receptor beta chains were read from a single sample in a study of graft-versus-host responses after intestinal transplantation. The method was immunoSEQ multiplex PCR; TCRdb's version includes in-frame clones alone and lacks a portion of them. Of about 98,000 clones listed, around 88% were seen once; the top ten hold 1.4%. Specimen: PBMCs, collected 255 days after intestinal transplant. The receptors were gathered from a human patient who received an intestinal transplant, so some T cells may come from the graft donor. Each CDR3 is given with its conserved first and last residue. Fields, in order: D gene, J gene, clone size, V gene, CDR3 DNA, CDR3 protein. D genes are given only for firm matches. Rows give clone size only sometimes, using once, few, many, or a class for an expanded clone.

D gene: -; J gene: TRBJ2-7; clone size: -; V gene: TRBV28; CDR3 DNA: TGTGCCAGCAGTTTGACAGCCTACGAGCAGTACTTC; CDR3 protein: CASSLTAYEQYF
D gene: TRBD1; J gene: TRBJ1-1; clone size: few; V gene: TRBV28; CDR3 DNA: TGTGCCAGCAGCCCCATGGACAGGGGAGAGAACACTGAAGCTTTCTTT; CDR3 protein: CASSPMDRGENTEAFF
D gene: -; J gene: TRBJ2-2; clone size: -; V gene: TRBV19; CDR3 DNA: TGTGCCAGTACCAGATACCCCGGGGAGCTGTTTTTT; CDR3 protein: CASTRYPGELFF
D gene: -; J gene: TRBJ1-6; clone size: -; V gene: TRBV5-5; CDR3 DNA: TGTGCCAGCAGCATTGACGGACTCTCCTATAATTCACCCCTCCACTTT; CDR3 protein: CASSIDGLSYNSPLHF
D gene: TRBD2; J gene: TRBJ2-5; clone size: -; V gene: TRBV5-1; CDR3 DNA: TGCGCCAGCAGCTTGGGCCAGACTAGCGGGGGTGGGGAGACCCAGTACTTC; CDR3 protein: CASSLGQTSGGGETQYF
D gene: -; J gene: TRBJ1-5; clone size: -; V gene: TRBV5-3; CDR3 DNA: TGTGCCAGAAGCTTGGACAGTTTGGGCAATCAGCCCCAGCATTTT; CDR3 protein: CARSLDSLGNQPQHF
D gene: -; J gene: TRBJ1-1; clone size: -; V gene: TRBV19; CDR3 DNA: TGTGCCAGTAGTCCCGGGACCCGGGACAACACTGAAGCTTTCTTT; CDR3 protein: CASSPGTRDNTEAFF
D gene: -; J gene: TRBJ1-1; clone size: -; V gene: TRBV9; CDR3 DNA: TGTGCCAGCAGCGTAGGAACGAACACTGAAGCTTTCTTT; CDR3 protein: CASSVGTNTEAFF
D gene: -; J gene: TRBJ1-4; clone size: -; V gene: TRBV27; CDR3 DNA: TGTGCCAGCAGGTCCCTAGCAACTAATGAAAAACTGTTTTTT; CDR3 protein: CASRSLATNEKLFF
D gene: -; J gene: TRBJ1-5; clone size: -; V gene: TRBV6-1; CDR3 DNA: TGTGCCAGCAGTGAAGCGCTATGGGGTCGGGGCCAGCCCCAGCATTTT; CDR3 protein: CASSEALWGRGQPQHF
D gene: -; J gene: TRBJ1-4; clone size: once; V gene: TRBV28; CDR3 DNA: TGTGCCAGCAGTTCAGCAGTGGCAACTAATGAAAAACTGTTTTTT; CDR3 protein: CASSSAVATNEKLFF
D gene: -; J gene: TRBJ1-2; clone size: -; V gene: TRBV2; CDR3 DNA: TGTGCCAGCAGCTATACAGGTGTAGGCTACACCTTC; CDR3 protein: CASSYTGVGYTF
D gene: -; J gene: TRBJ1-2; clone size: once; V gene: TRBV19; CDR3 DNA: TGTGCCAGTACAGGGCGAGGGGCTAACTATGGCTACACCTTC; CDR3 protein: CASTGRGANYGYTF
D gene: TRBD2; J gene: TRBJ2-7; clone size: -; V gene: TRBV15; CDR3 DNA: TGTGCCACCAGCTTAGCGGGGGGGAACGAGCAGTACTTC; CDR3 protein: CATSLAGGNEQYF
D gene: -; J gene: TRBJ1-2; clone size: once; V gene: TRBV12-2; CDR3 DNA: TGTGCAAGTCGCTTATCTTTCCTGGGACTCCGGAGGCCTTATGGCTACACCTTC; CDR3 protein: CASRLSFLGLRRPYGYTF
D gene: TRBD1; J gene: TRBJ2-7; clone size: -; V gene: TRBV11-1; CDR3 DNA: TGTGCCAGCAGCCTAGGGACAGGTTCCAGCGAGCAGTACTTC; CDR3 protein: CASSLGTGSSEQYF
D gene: -; J gene: TRBJ1-5; clone size: -; V gene: TRBV10-3; CDR3 DNA: TGTGCCATCAGTTCAGACCCAAATCAGCCCCAGCATTTT; CDR3 protein: CAISSDPNQPQHF
D gene: -; J gene: TRBJ2-2; clone size: -; V gene: TRBV18; CDR3 DNA: TGTGCCAGCTCACCCGACCTTGGGGGAAACACCGGGGAGCTGTTTTTT; CDR3 protein: CASSPDLGGNTGELFF
D gene: -; J gene: TRBJ1-3; clone size: -; V gene: TRBV7-9; CDR3 DNA: TGTGCCAGCAGCTTAGTAGGGGCTGGAAACACCATATATTTT; CDR3 protein: CASSLVGAGNTIYF
D gene: TRBD2; J gene: TRBJ2-6; clone size: -; V gene: TRBV5-1; CDR3 DNA: TGCGCCAGCAGCTTTCGGGGGGAACCTGGGGCCAACGTCCTGACTTTC; CDR3 protein: CASSFRGEPGANVLTF
D gene: -; J gene: TRBJ1-5; clone size: few; V gene: TRBV28; CDR3 DNA: TGTGCCAGCAGTTTTTTAGGGTTTCAGCCCCAGCATTTT; CDR3 protein: CASSFLGFQPQHF
D gene: -; J gene: TRBJ2-7; clone size: -; V gene: TRBV15; CDR3 DNA: TGTGCCACCAGCCTTAGCGGAGAAGACGAGCAGTACTTC; CDR3 protein: CATSLSGEDEQYF
D gene: -; J gene: TRBJ1-2; clone size: -; V gene: TRBV9; CDR3 DNA: TGTGCCAGCAGCCCCCTTCACGGGGGATCCTATGGCTACACCTTC; CDR3 protein: CASSPLHGGSYGYTF
D gene: TRBD1; J gene: TRBJ1-2; clone size: once; V gene: TRBV28; CDR3 DNA: TGTGCCAGCAGTTTAGGGCCCCCGGGACAGGGCACTGGCTACACCTTC; CDR3 protein: CASSLGPPGQGTGYTF
D gene: -; J gene: TRBJ2-5; clone size: -; V gene: TRBV7-8; CDR3 DNA: TGTGCCAGCAGCTTAGTCTCAGAGACCCAGTACTTC; CDR3 protein: CASSLVSETQYF
D gene: TRBD1; J gene: TRBJ2-7; clone size: -; V gene: TRBV27; CDR3 DNA: TGTGCCAGCAGTCCCACGGACAGGGGGTGGTTTTGGTACGAGCAGTACTTC; CDR3 protein: CASSPTDRGWFWYEQYF
D gene: TRBD1; J gene: TRBJ2-4; clone size: -; V gene: TRBV5-5; CDR3 DNA: TGTGCCAGCAGCCTGGGACAGGGGGCCTCTCCCAAAAACATTCAGTACTTC; CDR3 protein: CASSLGQGASPKNIQYF
D gene: -; J gene: TRBJ2-1; clone size: -; V gene: TRBV5-1; CDR3 DNA: TGCGCCAGCAGCTTTGGGGGGTCCTCCTACAATGAGCAGTTCTTC; CDR3 protein: CASSFGGSSYNEQFF
D gene: -; J gene: TRBJ2-2; clone size: -; V gene: TRBV5-4; CDR3 DNA: TGTGCCAGCAGCACAGGGGACTTCAGAACCGGGGAGCTGTTTTTT; CDR3 protein: CASSTGDFRTGELFF
D gene: TRBD1; J gene: TRBJ2-2; clone size: -; V gene: TRBV6-5; CDR3 DNA: TGTGCCAGCAGTTACCAGGGACAGGGGGACACCGGGGAGCTGTTTTTT; CDR3 protein: CASSYQGQGDTGELFF
D gene: -; J gene: TRBJ2-5; clone size: -; V gene: TRBV5-4; CDR3 DNA: TGTGCCAGCAGCTTGGAGGTGGGCTGGGAGACCCAGTACTTC; CDR3 protein: CASSLEVGWETQYF
D gene: -; J gene: TRBJ2-1; clone size: -; V gene: TRBV20-1; CDR3 DNA: TGCAGTGCTAGCACCTACAATGAGCAGTTCTTC; CDR3 protein: CSASTYNEQFF
D gene: TRBD1; J gene: TRBJ2-2; clone size: -; V gene: TRBV28; CDR3 DNA: TGTGCCAGCAGTCGGGACAGGGAAGACACCGGGGAGCTGTTTTTT; CDR3 protein: CASSRDREDTGELFF
D gene: -; J gene: TRBJ1-1; clone size: few; V gene: TRBV19; CDR3 DNA: TGTGCCAGTACCTCAGGGCGGATGAACACTGAAGCTTTCTTT; CDR3 protein: CASTSGRMNTEAFF
D gene: TRBD1; J gene: TRBJ1-3; clone size: once; V gene: TRBV30; CDR3 DNA: TGTGCCTGGACCCGGGACAGGGTCCCAAAAATCGTCTCTGGAAACACCATATATTTT; CDR3 protein: CAWTRDRVPKIVSGNTIYF
D gene: -; J gene: TRBJ2-2; clone size: -; V gene: TRBV14; CDR3 DNA: TGTGCCAGCAGCCGCGGGACTTGGAACACCGGGGAGCTGTTTTTT; CDR3 protein: CASSRGTWNTGELFF
D gene: -; J gene: TRBJ2-3; clone size: -; V gene: TRBV7-6; CDR3 DNA: TGTGCCAGCAGCCCCGTGCCTAGCCGGGGCACAGATACGCAGTATTTT; CDR3 protein: CASSPVPSRGTDTQYF
D gene: -; J gene: TRBJ1-6; clone size: -; V gene: TRBV7-9; CDR3 DNA: TGTGCCAGCAGCTCTCTAGGCCCGGACAGCTTGTGGGGTGGACCCCTCCACTTT; CDR3 protein: CASSSLGPDSLWGGPLHF
D gene: -; J gene: TRBJ2-7; clone size: -; V gene: TRBV7-2; CDR3 DNA: TGTGCCAGCAGCCCCAGGGCCAGCTCCTACGAGCAGTACTTC; CDR3 protein: CASSPRASSYEQYF
D gene: TRBD1; J gene: TRBJ2-7; clone size: few; V gene: TRBV28; CDR3 DNA: TGTGCCAGCAGTCTGGGGACAGGGGGCACCTACGAGCAGTACTTC; CDR3 protein: CASSLGTGGTYEQYF
D gene: -; J gene: TRBJ1-6; clone size: -; V gene: TRBV5-6; CDR3 DNA: TGTGCCAGCAGCTTAACACAGGGTGACTCACCCCTCCACTTT; CDR3 protein: CASSLTQGDSPLHF
D gene: TRBD1; J gene: TRBJ2-3; clone size: -; V gene: TRBV9; CDR3 DNA: TGTGCCAGCAGCGTAGGAGGGGGCCCTAGCACAGATACGCAGTATTTT; CDR3 protein: CASSVGGGPSTDTQYF
D gene: TRBD1; J gene: TRBJ1-2; clone size: -; V gene: TRBV10-1; CDR3 DNA: TGCGCCAGCAGTGACCGACAGGGCGAGGGCTACACCTTC; CDR3 protein: CASSDRQGEGYTF
D gene: -; J gene: TRBJ1-3; clone size: -; V gene: TRBV10-2; CDR3 DNA: TGCGCCAGCAGCCGGGCAGAGTTCTCTGGAAACACCATATATTTT; CDR3 protein: CASSRAEFSGNTIYF
D gene: -; J gene: TRBJ2-7; clone size: -; V gene: TRBV6-5; CDR3 DNA: TGTGCCAGCAGTTACCCCTTGTCAGGGGCCTATTGGCAGTACTTC; CDR3 protein: CASSYPLSGAYWQYF
D gene: -; J gene: TRBJ1-5; clone size: -; V gene: TRBV28; CDR3 DNA: TGTGCCAGCAGTTCCGTAAGACGGAGCAATCAGCCCCAGCATTTT; CDR3 protein: CASSSVRRSNQPQHF
D gene: -; J gene: TRBJ2-6; clone size: -; V gene: TRBV15; CDR3 DNA: TGTGCCACCAGCCATACAGGGTCTGGGGCCAACGTCCTGACTTTC; CDR3 protein: CATSHTGSGANVLTF
D gene: -; J gene: TRBJ1-2; clone size: once; V gene: TRBV6-1; CDR3 DNA: TGTGCCAGCAGTGAAGTGTGGACAGAGTATGGCTACACCTTC; CDR3 protein: CASSEVWTEYGYTF
D gene: -; J gene: TRBJ1-5; clone size: -; V gene: TRBV28; CDR3 DNA: TGTGCCAGCAGTCCTCTTCATGATCAGCCCCAGCATTTT; CDR3 protein: CASSPLHDQPQHF
D gene: TRBD2; J gene: TRBJ2-1; clone size: -; V gene: TRBV4-2; CDR3 DNA: TGTGCCAGCAGCCCAGGCACTAGCGGGTACGACTACAATGAGCAGTTCTTC; CDR3 protein: CASSPGTSGYDYNEQFF
D gene: TRBD1; J gene: TRBJ2-1; clone size: -; V gene: TRBV7-9; CDR3 DNA: TGTGCCAGCAGGCCGACAGGGCCCAATGAGCAGTTCTTC; CDR3 protein: CASRPTGPNEQFF
D gene: -; J gene: TRBJ2-1; clone size: -; V gene: TRBV6-5; CDR3 DNA: TGTGCCACCGGAAAGGGGGGCACCTACAATGAGCAGTTCTTC; CDR3 protein: CATGKGGTYNEQFF
D gene: -; J gene: TRBJ1-1; clone size: -; V gene: TRBV19; CDR3 DNA: TGTGCCAGTAGTATCGTGGGAGGGGACACTGAAGCTTTCTTT; CDR3 protein: CASSIVGGDTEAFF
D gene: -; J gene: TRBJ2-1; clone size: once; V gene: TRBV28; CDR3 DNA: TGTGCCAGCAGTTTATACCAGGGGTGGAATGAGCAGTTCTTC; CDR3 protein: CASSLYQGWNEQFF
D gene: TRBD2; J gene: TRBJ2-1; clone size: -; V gene: TRBV5-1; CDR3 DNA: TGCGCCAGCAGCGATGCGTCGGGGGGAGTCGGCTACAATGAGCAGTTCTTC; CDR3 protein: CASSDASGGVGYNEQFF